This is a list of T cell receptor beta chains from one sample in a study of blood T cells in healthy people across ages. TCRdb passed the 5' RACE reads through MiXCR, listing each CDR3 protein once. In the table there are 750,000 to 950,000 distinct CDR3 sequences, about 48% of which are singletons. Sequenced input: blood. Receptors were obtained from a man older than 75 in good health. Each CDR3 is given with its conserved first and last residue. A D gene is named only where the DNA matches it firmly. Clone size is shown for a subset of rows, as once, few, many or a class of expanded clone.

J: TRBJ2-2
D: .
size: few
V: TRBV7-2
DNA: TGTGCCAGCAGCTTCGAAGGACTGTTCGGGGAGCTGTTTTTT
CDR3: CASSFEGLFGELFF

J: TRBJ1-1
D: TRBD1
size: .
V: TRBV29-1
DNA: TGCAGCGTCCCCGGACAGGGGGGCCCCCAGCCAGAAGCTTTCTTT
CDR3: CSVPGQGGPQPEAFF

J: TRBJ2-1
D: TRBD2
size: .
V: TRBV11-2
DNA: TGTGCCAGCAGCTTGGATAGCGGGGGGTACGGAGAGCAGTTCTTC
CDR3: CASSLDSGGYGEQFF

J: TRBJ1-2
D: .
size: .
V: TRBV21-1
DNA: TGTGCCAGCAGCAAAGCTTTCCCCGGGACCCCGGGAGGCTACACCTTC
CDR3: CASSKAFPGTPGGYTF

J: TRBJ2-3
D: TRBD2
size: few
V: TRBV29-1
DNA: TGCAGCGTTGATCGGCGGGAGAAGACAGATACGCAGTATTTT
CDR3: CSVDRREKTDTQYF

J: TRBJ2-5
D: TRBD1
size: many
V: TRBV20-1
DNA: TGCAGTGCTAGAGACGGGGACAGGGGCCAAGAGACCCAGTACTTC
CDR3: CSARDGDRGQETQYF

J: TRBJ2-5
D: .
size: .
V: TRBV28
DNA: TGTGCCAGCAGCGCCCCAGGGGTCGTGGAGACCCAGTACTTC
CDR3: CASSAPGVVETQYF

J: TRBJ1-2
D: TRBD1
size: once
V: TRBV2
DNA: TGTGCCAGCAGTGATGGCAGGGGGCGAGTTGGCTACACCTTC
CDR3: CASSDGRGRVGYTF

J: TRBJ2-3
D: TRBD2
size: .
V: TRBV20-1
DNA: TGCAGTGCTAGCCTAGCGGGAGCCAGATACGCGTATTTT
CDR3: CSASLAGARYAYF

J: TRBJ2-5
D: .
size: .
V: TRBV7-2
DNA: TGTGCCAGCAGCTTAGGAGCCAGGCAAGAGACCCAGTACTTC
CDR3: CASSLGARQETQYF

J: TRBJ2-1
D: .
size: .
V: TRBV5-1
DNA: TGCGCCAGCAGCGTGAGCGCAGGGGACAATGAGCAGTTCTTC
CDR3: CASSVSAGDNEQFF

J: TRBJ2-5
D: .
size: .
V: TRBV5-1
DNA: TGCGCCAGCAGCAGGGGAGCGGGTCAAGAGACCCAGTACTTC
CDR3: CASSRGAGQETQYF

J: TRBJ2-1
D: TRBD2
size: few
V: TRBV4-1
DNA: TGCGCCAGCAGCCAACCCGGGACTAGGGGTGAGCAGTTCTTC
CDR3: CASSQPGTRGEQFF

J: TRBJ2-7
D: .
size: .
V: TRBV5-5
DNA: TGTGCCAGCAGCTTGGTGGCGGAGCTCTCCTACGAGCAGTACTTC
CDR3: CASSLVAELSYEQYF

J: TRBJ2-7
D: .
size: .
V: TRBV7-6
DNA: TGTGCCAGCAGCGCTCAGGGCAGCTACGAGCAGTACTTC
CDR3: CASSAQGSYEQYF

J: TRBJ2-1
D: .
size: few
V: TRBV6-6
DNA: TGTGCCAGCAGTTACTCGCCAGGGACGCGGTTCTTC
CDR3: CASSYSPGTRFF

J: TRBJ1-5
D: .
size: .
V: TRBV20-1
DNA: TGCAGTGCTAGAGCAGAAGGAAGGGGTCAGCCCCAGCATTTT
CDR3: CSARAEGRGQPQHF

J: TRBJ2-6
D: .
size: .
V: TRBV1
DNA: TGCACCAGCAGCCAAGATTCGAGCTCTGGGCGGGCCAACGTCCTGACTTTC
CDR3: CTSSQDSSSGRANVLTF

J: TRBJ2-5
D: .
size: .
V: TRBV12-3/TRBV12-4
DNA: TGTGCCAGCAGTTTAGGTGGTAGGGCCCAGTACTTC
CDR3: CASSLGGRAQYF

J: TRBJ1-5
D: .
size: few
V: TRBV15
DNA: TGTGCCACCAGCAGAGATCAGGCACGCAATCAACCCCAGCATTTT
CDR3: CATSRDQARNQPQHF

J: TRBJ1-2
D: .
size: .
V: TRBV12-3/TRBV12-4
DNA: TGTGCCAGCAGTTTAAGCCTCCTGCGTTATGGCTACACCTTC
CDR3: CASSLSLLRYGYTF

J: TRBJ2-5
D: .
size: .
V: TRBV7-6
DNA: TGTGCCAGCAGCTTTAGCGCTGGTGGTGGAGAGACCCAGTACTTC
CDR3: CASSFSAGGGETQYF

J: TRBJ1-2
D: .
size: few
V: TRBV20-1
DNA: TGCAGTGCTAGAGCCAAGGGAATTTACGGCTACACCTTC
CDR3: CSARAKGIYGYTF

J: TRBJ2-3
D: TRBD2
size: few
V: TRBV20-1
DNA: TGCAGTGCCCCCGTTCTAGCGGGAGGGCCAGCATCGGCGCAGTATTTT
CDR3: CSAPVLAGGPASAQYF

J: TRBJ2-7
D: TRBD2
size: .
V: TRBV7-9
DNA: TGTGCCAGCAGCTTATTTGGCGGGAGCACCTACGAGCAGTACTTC
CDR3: CASSLFGGSTYEQYF

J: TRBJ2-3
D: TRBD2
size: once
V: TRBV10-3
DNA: TGTGCCATCAGTGAGTCGACGACTAGCGGGAGCAGATACGCGTATTTT
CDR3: CAISESTTSGSRYAYF

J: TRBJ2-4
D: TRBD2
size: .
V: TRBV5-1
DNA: TGCGCCAGCAGCATGGGACTAGCTGGGGGCATTCAGTACTTC
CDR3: CASSMGLAGGIQYF

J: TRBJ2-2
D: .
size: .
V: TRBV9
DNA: TGTGCCAGCAGCTCAGCCCTAGGTTCGGGGGAGCTGTTTTTT
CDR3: CASSSALGSGELFF

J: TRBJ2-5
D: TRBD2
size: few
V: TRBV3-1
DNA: TGTGCCAGCAGCCAAAGCGGGAGGCCGGGAGAGACCCAGTACTTC
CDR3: CASSQSGRPGETQYF

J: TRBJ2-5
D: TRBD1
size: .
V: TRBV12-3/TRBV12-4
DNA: TGTGCCAGCAGCCGACGAACAGGGGTTGGGGAGACCCAGTACTTC
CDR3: CASSRRTGVGETQYF

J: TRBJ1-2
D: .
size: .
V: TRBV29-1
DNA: TGCAGCGTTGAAGATGTAGGGCTGAACTATGGCTACACCTTC
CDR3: CSVEDVGLNYGYTF

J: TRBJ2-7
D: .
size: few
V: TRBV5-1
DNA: TGCGCCAGCAGCTTGTGGGGTCAAGTCGAGCAGTACTTC
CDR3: CASSLWGQVEQYF

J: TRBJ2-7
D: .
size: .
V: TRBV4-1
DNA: TGCGCCAGCAGCCCAAGCCGAGGTCTGAGGGATGAGCAGTACTTC
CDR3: CASSPSRGLRDEQYF

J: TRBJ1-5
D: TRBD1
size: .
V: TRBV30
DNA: TGTGCCTGGAGCGTACGAGACAGGGGGGGGCAGCCCCAGCATTTT
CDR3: CAWSVRDRGGQPQHF

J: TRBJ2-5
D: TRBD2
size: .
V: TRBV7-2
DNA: TGTGCCAGCAGCTTATCGCGCGGGAGGGCCGGGAGAGAGACCCAGTACTTC
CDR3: CASSLSRGRAGRETQYF

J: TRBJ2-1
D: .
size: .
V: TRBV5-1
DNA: TGCGCCAGCAGGGGGCTCGACAATGAGCAGTTCTTC
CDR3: CASRGLDNEQFF

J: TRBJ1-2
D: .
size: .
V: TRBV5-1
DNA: TGCGCCAGCAGCACCTTGACGGGGCTTAGTGGCTACACCTTC
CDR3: CASSTLTGLSGYTF

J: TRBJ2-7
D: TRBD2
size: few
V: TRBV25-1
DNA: TGTGCCAGCAAACGAGGTAGCGGGAGTTACGAGCAGTACTTC
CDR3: CASKRGSGSYEQYF

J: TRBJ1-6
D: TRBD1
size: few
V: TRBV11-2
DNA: TGTGCCAGCAGCTCAGGGGGGTATAATTCACCCCTCCACTTT
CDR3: CASSSGGYNSPLHF

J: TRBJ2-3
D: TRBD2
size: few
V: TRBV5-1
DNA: TGCGCCAGCAGCTCCGCGACTAGCGGGACGCACAGATACGCGTATTTT
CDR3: CASSSATSGTHRYAYF

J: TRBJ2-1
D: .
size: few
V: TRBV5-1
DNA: TGCGCCAGCAGCTTGGTGGCTAGTCGGCATGATGAGCAGTTCTTC
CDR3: CASSLVASRHDEQFF

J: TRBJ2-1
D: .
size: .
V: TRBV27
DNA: TGTGCCAGCAGTCCCCCCCTAGCATCTGAGCAGTTCTTC
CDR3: CASSPPLASEQFF

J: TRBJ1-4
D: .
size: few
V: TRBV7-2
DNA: TGTGCCAGCAGCTTAGAGGCGTCTAATGAAAAACTGTTTTTT
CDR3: CASSLEASNEKLFF

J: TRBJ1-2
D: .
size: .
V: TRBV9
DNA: TGTGCCAGCAGCGTAGAAGAGGGAATCTCTTATGGCTACACCTTC
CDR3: CASSVEEGISYGYTF

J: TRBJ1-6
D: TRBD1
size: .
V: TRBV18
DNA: TGTGCCAGCCGACCACAGGGGAACCATAATTCACCCCTCCACTTT
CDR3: CASRPQGNHNSPLHF

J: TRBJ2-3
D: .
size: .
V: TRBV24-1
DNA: TGTGCCACCAGTGATGAGAGGAGGGATACGCAGTATTTT
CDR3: CATSDERRDTQYF

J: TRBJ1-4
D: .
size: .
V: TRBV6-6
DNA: TGTGCCAGCAGTCCCGGGGCTCCGGCTAATGAAAAACTGTTTTTT
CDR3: CASSPGAPANEKLFF

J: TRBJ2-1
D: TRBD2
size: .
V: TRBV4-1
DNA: TGCGCCAGCAGCCAAGTCCTAGCGGCCAGATACAATGAGCAGTTCTTC
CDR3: CASSQVLAARYNEQFF

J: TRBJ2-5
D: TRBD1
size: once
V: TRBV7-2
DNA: TGTGCCAGCAGCCCCTATTCAAGACAGGGAGCCGTAGATGAGCAGTACTTC
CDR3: CASSPYSRQGAVDEQYF

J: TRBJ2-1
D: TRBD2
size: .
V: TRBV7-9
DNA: TGTGCCAGCAGCATGACTAGCGGGGGGCCTTACTACTACAATGAGCAGTTCTTC
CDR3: CASSMTSGGPYYYNEQFF

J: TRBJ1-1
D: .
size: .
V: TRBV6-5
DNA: TGTGCCAGCCACAGGGTAACTGAAGCTTTCTTT
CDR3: CASHRVTEAFF

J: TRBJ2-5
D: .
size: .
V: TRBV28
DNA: TGTGCCAGCAGTTGGGAATTCAGGGGACAACAGACCCAGTACTTC
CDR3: CASSWEFRGQQTQYF

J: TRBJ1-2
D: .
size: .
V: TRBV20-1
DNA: TGCAGTGCTAGTAAGGGGCCAGACAGAAACTATGGCTACACCTTC
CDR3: CSASKGPDRNYGYTF

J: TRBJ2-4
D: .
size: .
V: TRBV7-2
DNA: TGTGCCAGCAGCTTAGTGCCGGGTACGGCCTACAATGAGCAGTACTTC
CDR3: CASSLVPGTAYNEQYF

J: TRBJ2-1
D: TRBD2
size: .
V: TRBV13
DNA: TGTGCCAGCAGCCTCCGGGACGGGGGGAAGCAGTTCTTC
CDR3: CASSLRDGGKQFF

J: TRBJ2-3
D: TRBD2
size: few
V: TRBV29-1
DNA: TGCAGCGTTGAGCGCCTAGCGGGAGGGCACACAGATACGCAGTATTTT
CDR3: CSVERLAGGHTDTQYF

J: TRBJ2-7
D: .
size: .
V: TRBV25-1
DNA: TGTGCCAGCAGTCCCCAGGCCTACGAGCAGTACTTC
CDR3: CASSPQAYEQYF